This TCR beta chain came from a study of blood T cell repertoires in COVID-19. Study-level information: Samples representing acute and convalescent COVID-19 were sourced from the United States, Italy and Spain.

Everyone who took part was about 18 to 90 years old, and they came from fewer than 25 US areas. Self-reported history from a screening survey and questionnaire set each donor's cohort. TCRdb's copy holds only in-frame clones and misses some; the assay was immunoSEQ multiplex PCR. The table includes about 260,000 clones, about 81% detected once. Germline V CDR1 and CDR2: SGDLS, YYNGEE. Trimming stripped 3 bases from V and 5 bases from J, with 17 bases between. This CDR3 region has 15 residues. The rearrangement uses TRBV9 and TRBJ2-5; TRBD2 might be the D (6 bases). The TCR originated in a man aged 25-40 years with acute COVID-19. The sample comprised PBMCs or T cells enriched from blood (not recorded which). The CDR3 spells CASSAGTSRPETQYF. The CDR3 region has the DNA TGTGCCAGCAGCGCCGGGACTTCTAGGCCGGAGACCCAGTACTTC.